One sample yielded the 27 T cell receptor beta chains listed below, sequenced in a study of blood T cells in healthy people across ages. Through a sample-barcoded 5' primer and a J-beta primer mix, a second PCR was run for about 6 to 12 cycles. TCRdb re-derived calls from the 5' RACE reads in MiXCR, one entry per CDR3 protein. Here the sample spans some 1.5 million distinct CDR3 sequences, under 55% being singletons. Sequencing was performed on blood. These receptor sequences come from a young woman in good health.

This rearrangement joins TRBV5-1 to TRBJ2-1, with D perhaps matching TRBD2 (5 bases). The J call is doubtful: the DNA matches TRBJ2-7 better. Germline CDR1 SGHRS, CDR2 YFSETQ. CDR3 size: 14 residues. CDR3 sequence reads: CASGPGSSYNEQYF. The CDR3 DNA reads as TGCGCCAGCGGACCGGGGAGCTCCTACAATGAGCAGTACTTC.

The CDR3 here is CASSYSSVVLDTQYF. CDR3 DNA sequence: TGTGCCAGCAGTTACTCATCCGTGGTTTTAGATACGCAGTATTTT. This chain uses TRBV6-5 with TRBJ2-3, with D hard to call. The CDR3 has 15 amino acids. V shed 0 bases and J shed 5 bases, with 12 bases lying between them. From germline, CDR1 is MNHEY and CDR2 SVGAGI.

The chain links TRBV6-1 to TRBJ1-6; D may be TRBD1 (5 bases). V lost 7 bases and J lost 7, with 14 bases in between. The germline CDR1 and CDR2 sequences are MNHNS and SASEGT. The CDR3 length is 14 residues. The CDR3, as DNA: TGTGCCAGCATCCTAGGGGCCTGGAATTCACCCCTCCACTTT. Translated: CASILGAWNSPLHF.

This sequence joins TRBV30 and TRBJ1-2, with D possibly matching TRBD1 (5 bases). The germline gives CDR1 GTSNPN, CDR2 SVGIG (reference sequence). Trimming took 3 bases from V and 4 from J, leaving 15 bases between them. The CDR3 totals 14 residues. This chain's CDR3 is CAWRGPGIGYGYTF. DNA for the CDR3: TGTGCCTGGAGGGGTCCAGGGATAGGCTATGGCTACACCTTC.

This clonotype was observed a handful of times. CDR3 residues: CASSKLWPGQETQYF. CDR3 in DNA: TGTGCCAGCAGCAAGCTGTGGCCAGGACAAGAGACCCAGTACTTC. The rearrangement uses TRBV9 and TRBJ2-5; D is uncertain. Trimming removed 4 bases at V and 2 bases at J, with 15 bases between. There are 15 residues in the CDR3. Germline V gene sequence: CDR1 SGDLS, CDR2 YYNGEE.

J is TRBJ1-6 and V is TRBV2, with D unresolved. In germline, CDR1 is SNHLY, CDR2 FYNNEI. V gave up 8 bases and J gave up 13 bases, with 15 bases separating them. The CDR3 totals 12 residues. CDR3 sequence (DNA): TGTGCCAGCTCATGGACGGACTTTCCCCTCCACTTT. Translating it yields CASSWTDFPLHF.

This clonotype was counted a few times. The chain recombines TRBV7-9 with TRBJ2-3; D call uncertain. The V gene lost 0 bases and the J gene lost 4 bases, with 14 bases spanning the gap. This CDR3 has 16 residues. Germline loops: CDR1 SEHNR, CDR2 FQNEAQ (reference sequence). The CDR3 coding sequence is TGTGCCAGCAGCTTAGCGGAGTTAGCCCAGGCAGATACGCAGTATTTT. Protein product: CASSLAELAQADTQYF. The full variable domain, in which reference TRBV7-9 and TRBJ2-3 provide the parts outside the CDR3, is DTGVSQNPRHKITKRGQNVTFRCDPISEHNRLYWYRQTLGQGPEFLTYFQNEAQLEKSRLLSDRFSAERPKGSFSTLEIQRTEQGDSAMYLCASSLAELAQADTQYFGPGTRLTVL.

This clonotype was found a few times. This rearrangement joins TRBV29-1 to TRBJ1-2; perhaps TRBD1 as D (5 bases). The germline gives CDR1 SQVTM, CDR2 ANQGSEA. CDR3 length: 13 amino acids. V shed 8 bases and J shed 7 bases, with 20 bases lying between them. This CDR3 reads CSSRRATTVGYTF. CDR3 bases: TGCAGCTCCCGCAGGGCCACTACGGTTGGCTACACCTTC.

The rearrangement links TRBV5-1 to TRBJ2-1; 12 nucleotides agree with TRBD2. Germline values: CDR1 SGHRS, CDR2 YFSETQ. The CDR3 extends over 15 amino acids. The V segment lost 4 bases and the J segment 6 bases; nucleotides outside the gene matches: 5. In DNA form, the CDR3 reads TGCGCCAGCAGCCTGACTAGCGGGAGATTCAATGAGCAGTTCTTC. Amino acid sequence: CASSLTSGRFNEQFF.

This clonotype was observed a single time. A much more abundant neighbour one base away suggests this may be a read error. V is TRBV20-1 and J is TRBJ2-1; no clear D. Germline loops: CDR1 DFQATT, CDR2 SNEGSKA (reference sequence). The length of the CDR3 is 13 residues. In DNA form, the CDR3 reads TGCTGTGCTAGGAGAGGACGCCATAATGAGCAGTTCTTC. It codes for CCARRGRHNEQFF.

This clonotype was seen repeatedly, ten times or more. The J gene is TRBJ2-1, the V gene TRBV6-5, with 12 bases that match TRBD2. CDR1 and CDR2 (germline): MNHEY, SVGAGI. The V segment lost 4 bases and the J segment 7 bases; nucleotides outside the gene matches: 8. CDR3 length: 16 residues. CDR3 residues: CASSFRLAGAGNEQFF. The CDR3, as DNA: TGTGCCAGCAGTTTCCGACTAGCGGGAGCGGGTAATGAGCAGTTCTTC.

This clonotype was observed a single time. The V and J genes are TRBV7-9 and TRBJ1-1; D is perhaps TRBD1 (5 bases). Between the trimmed V and J ends, which lost 1 base and 1 base, there was a span of 13 bases. The CDR3 extends over 16 amino acids. CDR1 and CDR2 (germline): SEHNR, FQNEAQ (reference sequence). CDR3 sequence (DNA): TGTGCCAGCAGCTTAGTCCCAGGGAGCACGAACACTGAAGCTTTCTTT. It encodes CASSLVPGSTNTEAFF.

The chain uses TRBV19 and TRBJ2-6; D uncertain. This CDR3 contains 15 residues. Germline values: CDR1 LNHDA, CDR2 SQIVND (reference sequence). V dropped 1 base and J dropped 2 bases, with 6 bases sitting between them. The CDR3 loop is CASSIGATGANVLTF. CDR3 nucleotides: TGTGCCAGTAGTATAGGAGCGACTGGGGCCAACGTCCTGACTTTC.

This rearrangement joins TRBV12-5 to TRBJ2-5, with 9 positions matching TRBD1. The CDR3 loop spans 15 amino acids. The germline gives CDR1 LGHNT, CDR2 FRNRAP. With V trimmed by 6 bases and J by 4 bases, 9 bases remained unmatched. CDR3 bases: TGTGCTAGTGGGGCATCAGGGACAGGGCCAGAGACCCAGTACTTC. This codes for CASGASGTGPETQYF.

This clonotype was observed once. This CDR3 is missing its conserved last phenylalanine or tryptophan, likely due to a read error. V is TRBV2 and J is TRBJ2-5; perhaps D is TRBD1 or TRBD2 (5 bases each). The J call may not be correct, given that the DNA end is closer to TRBJ2-7. The CDR3 extends over 16 amino acids. Germline V lookup: CDR1 SNHLY, CDR2 FYNNEI. The CDR3 sequence: CASSDVIQGGSYEQYL. CDR3 nucleotide sequence: TGTGCCAGCAGTGACGTAATTCAGGGCGGGTCCTACGAGCAGTACTTA.

This chain joins TRBV7-2 and TRBJ1-5; the D gene is possibly TRBD1 (5 bases). The length of the CDR3 is 16 residues. Germline V gene lookup returns CDR1 SGHTA and CDR2 FQGNSA. V dropped 1 base and J dropped 4 bases, with 14 bases sitting between them. The CDR3 sequence is CASSLESGLLNQPQHF. The CDR3 DNA reads TGTGCCAGCAGCTTAGAGTCGGGGCTCCTTAATCAGCCCCAGCATTTT.

There are a few counts of this clonotype. The chain couples TRBV11-2 to TRBJ1-2; D gene uncertain. The CDR3 totals 14 residues. The germline V and J ends were trimmed by 3 bases and 3 bases, with 11 bases remaining between them. The V gene's germline CDR1 is SGHAT and CDR2 FQNNGV. DNA for the CDR3: TGTGCCAGCAGCTTGGCCGGGCAGGACTATGGCTACACCTTC. This gives the protein CASSLAGQDYGYTF.

This rearrangement joins TRBV7-2 to TRBJ2-3; TRBD2 agrees at 10 bases. V trimming: 3 bases; J trimming: 5 bases; junction bases outside the gene matches: 8. The CDR3 is 16 residues long. Germline lookup yields CDR1 SGHTA and CDR2 FQGNSA. The CDR3, as DNA: TGTGCCAGCAGCTTTCATAGCGGGGGGCGGGGAGATACGCAGTATTTT. Translating gives CASSFHSGGRGDTQYF.

The chain carries TRBV7-2 and TRBJ2-3, with D perhaps TRBD1 or TRBD2 (5 bases each). Trimming took off 2 bases at V and 6 bases at J, with 15 bases between the two ends. Germline-derived CDR1 and CDR2 are SGHTA and FQGNSA. The CDR3 has 15 amino acids. The CDR3 region is CASSLQAGAGDTQYF. The CDR3 nucleotides are TGTGCCAGCAGCTTACAAGCCGGGGCCGGGGATACGCAGTATTTT.

This clonotype came up once. The V and J genes are TRBV6-2 or TRBV6-3 and TRBJ1-1; a possible D gene is TRBD1 (6 bases). CDR1 and CDR2 (germline): MNHEY, SVGEGT. CDR3 length: 13 residues. V was cut by 5 bases and J by 10 bases, with 17 bases left in between. The CDR3 DNA reads as TGTGCCAGCAGTACCTCATTGGGGGGCCTAGCTTTCTTT. This gives the protein CASSTSLGGLAFF.

This chain joins TRBV6-5 and TRBJ2-4; a weak D match, TRBD2 (5 bases). Germline V CDR1 and CDR2: MNHEY, SVGAGI. The CDR3 contains 14 residues. Between the trimmed V and J ends, which lost 6 bases and 14 bases, there was a span of 23 bases. Written as DNA, the CDR3 is TGTGCCAGCAGCCCCGGGGATGGGCCAAAAAACGAGTACTTC. This sequence encodes CASSPGDGPKNEYF.

The V and J genes are TRBV6-2 or TRBV6-3 and TRBJ2-1; 8 nucleotides line up with TRBD2. Germline assignment: CDR1 MNHEY and CDR2 SVGEGT. The CDR3 is 14 residues long. Unmatched junction bases numbered 3, after V lost 6 bases and J lost 2 bases. The CDR3 is CASREAGAYNEQFF. The CDR3 coding sequence is TGTGCCAGCAGGGAAGCGGGAGCCTACAATGAGCAGTTCTTC.

The chain carries TRBV27 and TRBJ2-7, with 8 bases aligning to TRBD1. Trimming removed 5 bases from V and 7 bases from J; junction bases left unmatched: 13. In germline, CDR1 is MNHEY, CDR2 SMNVEV (reference sequence). The CDR3 sequence is 15 residues long. CDR3 loop: CASSITGGNYNEQYF. The CDR3 DNA reads TGTGCCAGCAGTATAACAGGGGGGAACTACAATGAGCAGTACTTC.

This clonotype was detected a few times. The chain couples TRBV4-3 to TRBJ2-7, with D unresolved. The germline V gene has CDR1 LGHNA and CDR2 YSLEER. Trimming removed 1 base from V and 3 bases from J, with 10 bases in between. This CDR3 contains 14 residues. This chain's CDR3 is CASSQVLGLYEQYF. The CDR3 nucleotides are TGCGCCAGCAGCCAAGTCTTGGGCCTCTACGAGCAGTACTTC.

This clonotype appeared a single time. CDR3 in amino acids: CSARKLGTVHNEQFF. As DNA, the CDR3 is TGCAGTGCTAGAAAGCTCGGGACAGTCCACAATGAGCAGTTCTTC. The chain uses TRBV20-1 and TRBJ2-1; 7 bases line up with TRBD1. The V and J ends lost 2 bases and 5 bases, in that order; junction bases with no gene match: 9. The CDR3 sequence is 15 residues long. The V gene's germline CDR1 is DFQATT and CDR2 SNEGSKA (reference sequence).

This clonotype occurred a few times. This rearrangement joins TRBV11-2 to TRBJ2-3; TRBD2 matches 10 bases. Per the germline V gene, CDR1 is SGHAT and CDR2 is FQNNGV. The CDR3 has 15 residues. The junction had 3 bases not matched to a gene; V was cut back by 3 bases and J by 3 bases. CDR3 in amino acids: CASSFPGLATDTQYF. The CDR3 DNA reads TGTGCCAGCAGCTTCCCGGGACTAGCGACAGATACGCAGTATTTT.

This sequence joins TRBV28 and TRBJ2-1; the D gene is possibly TRBD1 (6 bases). This CDR3 spans 11 amino acids. V lost 7 bases and J 12 bases, leaving 13 bases between the germline ends. Germline V gives CDR1 MDHEN, CDR2 SYDVKM. Here the CDR3 reads CASNQGIRQFF. The CDR3 DNA sequence: TGTGCCAGCAACCAGGGGATCCGGCAGTTCTTC.